This record concerns one TCR beta chain sequence. This entry belongs to a study of blood T cell repertoires in COVID-19. On the study more broadly: Italy, Spain and the United States were the sources of the convalescent and acute COVID-19 samples. The cDNA or gDNA used as material had been derived from T cells, B-cell-depleted T cells, or PBMCs.

How the authors handled the data: Using reference gene primer amplification, nucleated cell counts were estimated. The protocol was immunoSEQ multiplex PCR, while the TCRdb copy is restricted to in-frame clones and leaves out a portion. V and J calls and clone size follow that table, whereas D and trimming were derived from the DNA. In the table there are about 130,000 clones, about 79% of which are singletons. Trimming took 4 bases from V and 0 from J; bases not matched to a gene: 8. The germline V gene encodes CDR1 PRHDT and CDR2 FYEKMQ (reference sequence). CDR3 length: 16 amino acids. V usage is TRBV13 and J usage is TRBJ2-7; 8 positions match TRBD1. This clonotype was obtained from a woman aged 80 or older with acute or convalescent COVID-19. The specimen was peripheral blood. DNA for the CDR3: TGTGCCAGCAGCTGGAGAGGACAGGGAGCCTCCTACGAGCAGTACTTC. This translates into CASSWRGQGASYEQYF.